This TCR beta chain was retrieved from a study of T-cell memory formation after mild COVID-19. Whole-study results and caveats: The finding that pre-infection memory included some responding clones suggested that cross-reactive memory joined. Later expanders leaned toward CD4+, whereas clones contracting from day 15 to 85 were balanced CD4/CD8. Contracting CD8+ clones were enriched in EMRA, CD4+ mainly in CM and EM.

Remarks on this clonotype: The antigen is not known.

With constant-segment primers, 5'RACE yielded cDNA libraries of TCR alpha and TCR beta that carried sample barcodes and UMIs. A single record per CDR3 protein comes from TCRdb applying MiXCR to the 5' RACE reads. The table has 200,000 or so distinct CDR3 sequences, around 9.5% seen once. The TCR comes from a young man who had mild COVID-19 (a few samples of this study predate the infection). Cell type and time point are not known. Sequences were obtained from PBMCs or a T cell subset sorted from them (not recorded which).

The CDR3 protein is CASSLRGIRSYEQYF. The CDR3 nucleotides are TGTGCCAGCAGTTTAAGGGGGATACGCTCCTACGAGCAGTACTTC. The chain is built from TRBV12-3 or TRBV12-4 and TRBJ2-7, with a possible D match to TRBD1 (6 bases). V was trimmed by 2 bases and J by 0 bases, leaving 11 bases between them. The CDR3 has 15 amino acids.